This TCR beta chain was identified in a study of T cell repertoires in cytomegalovirus infection. Study overall: CMV infection plus the matching HLA type was flagged by public TCR beta signatures. Study-wide points: In two of eight donors, the top clonotype was HLA-C-restricted CMV-specific. Cumulative frequency (of public TCR beta family members) identified carriers of CMV plus the relevant HLA.

TCRdb analysed the reads with MiXCR anew, one entry per CDR3 protein. The table lists about 920,000 distinct CDR3 sequences, around 32% of them singletons. In the case of this clonotype: What it binds is not known.

V dropped 0 bases and J dropped 0 bases, with 8 bases sitting between them. The CDR3 runs 15 residues. Germline lookup yields CDR1 MNHEY and CDR2 SVGEGT. The rearrangement uses TRBV6-2 or TRBV6-3 and TRBJ1-1, with TRBD1 as a possible D gene (5 bases). This specimen was cultured CD8+ T cells from PBMCs, taken from culture after CMV antigen stimulation. The clonotype originates from a human donor in good health (CMV status not recorded). Some clones in this sample may be carry-over from other donors' samples. The CDR3 spells CASSYSEGLNTEAFF. CDR3 nucleotide sequence: TGTGCCAGCAGTTACTCTGAGGGGCTGAACACTGAAGCTTTCTTT.